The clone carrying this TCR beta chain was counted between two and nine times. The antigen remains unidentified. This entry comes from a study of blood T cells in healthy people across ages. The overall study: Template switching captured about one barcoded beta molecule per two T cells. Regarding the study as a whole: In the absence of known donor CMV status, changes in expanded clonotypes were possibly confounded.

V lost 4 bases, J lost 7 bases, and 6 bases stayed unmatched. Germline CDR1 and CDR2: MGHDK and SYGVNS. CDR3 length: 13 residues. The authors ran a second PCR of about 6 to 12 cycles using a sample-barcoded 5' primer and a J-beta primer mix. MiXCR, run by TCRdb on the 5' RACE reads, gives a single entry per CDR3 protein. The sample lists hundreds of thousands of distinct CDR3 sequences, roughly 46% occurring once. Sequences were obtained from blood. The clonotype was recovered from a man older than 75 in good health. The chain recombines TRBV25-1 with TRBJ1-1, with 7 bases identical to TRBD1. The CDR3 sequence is CASSGWGDSEAFF. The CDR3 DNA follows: TGTGCCAGCAGTGGGTGGGGGGACAGTGAAGCTTTCTTT.